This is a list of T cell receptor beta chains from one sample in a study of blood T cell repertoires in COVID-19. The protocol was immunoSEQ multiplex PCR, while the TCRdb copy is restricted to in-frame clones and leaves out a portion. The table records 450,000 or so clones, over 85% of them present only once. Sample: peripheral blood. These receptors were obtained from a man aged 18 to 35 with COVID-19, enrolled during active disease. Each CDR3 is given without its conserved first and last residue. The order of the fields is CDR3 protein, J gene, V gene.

CDR3aa: ASSPARDTEAF
j_gene: TRBJ1-1
v_gene: TRBV18

CDR3aa: ASSQTDRGGTEAF
j_gene: TRBJ1-1
v_gene: TRBV4-2

CDR3aa: ATSDTSGLAGATDTQY
j_gene: TRBJ2-3
v_gene: TRBV24-1

CDR3aa: ASSPSSSSGANVLT
j_gene: TRBJ2-6
v_gene: TRBV18

CDR3aa: SVETGWTYEQY
j_gene: TRBJ2-7
v_gene: TRBV29-1

CDR3aa: SATGQMNTEAF
j_gene: TRBJ1-1
v_gene: TRBV29-1

CDR3aa: ASILEPGLDSYEQY
j_gene: TRBJ2-7
v_gene: TRBV21-1

CDR3aa: ASSYKGGPNQPQH
j_gene: TRBJ1-5
v_gene: TRBV6-5

CDR3aa: ASSQDHPSVFYNEQF
j_gene: TRBJ2-1
v_gene: TRBV3-1/TRBV3-2

CDR3aa: AWTEGGPLEVY
j_gene: TRBJ2-7
v_gene: TRBV30

CDR3aa: SVDKVTAPDYGYT
j_gene: TRBJ1-2
v_gene: TRBV29-1

CDR3aa: ASSIGLAGGNEQF
j_gene: TRBJ2-1
v_gene: TRBV19

CDR3aa: ASSIDRGTEAF
j_gene: TRBJ1-1
v_gene: TRBV19

CDR3aa: ASSTTGAGGANVLT
j_gene: TRBJ2-6
v_gene: TRBV11-3

CDR3aa: ASSPTSGMHEQY
j_gene: TRBJ2-7
v_gene: TRBV7-3

CDR3aa: ASSVLAGLGNEQF
j_gene: TRBJ2-1
v_gene: TRBV7-9

CDR3aa: ASSPLGQEQY
j_gene: TRBJ2-7
v_gene: TRBV12-3/TRBV12-4

CDR3aa: ASSPLGLAPRETQY
j_gene: TRBJ2-5
v_gene: TRBV18

CDR3aa: ATSSREGAYEQY
j_gene: TRBJ2-7
v_gene: TRBV15

CDR3aa: ASSQRTERVSSPLH
j_gene: TRBJ1-6
v_gene: TRBV11-2

CDR3aa: ASRHRGRNSPLH
j_gene: TRBJ1-6
v_gene: TRBV6-5

CDR3aa: ASSLGSGYTQY
j_gene: TRBJ2-3
v_gene: TRBV5-6

CDR3aa: ASGLEANTEAF
j_gene: TRBJ1-1
v_gene: TRBV12-5

CDR3aa: ASSLETGAPARQF
j_gene: TRBJ2-1
v_gene: TRBV7-9

CDR3aa: AWSRGGGSPQH
j_gene: TRBJ1-5
v_gene: TRBV30

CDR3aa: ATSDSAGGLDEQF
j_gene: TRBJ2-1
v_gene: TRBV24-1

CDR3aa: ASSPGTGGLSQPQH
j_gene: TRBJ1-5
v_gene: TRBV18

CDR3aa: ASSIDSGRVNEQF
j_gene: TRBJ2-1
v_gene: TRBV19

CDR3aa: ASSPPGLPYNEQF
j_gene: TRBJ2-1
v_gene: TRBV18

CDR3aa: ASSYLEGSGSSTQF
j_gene: TRBJ2-1
v_gene: TRBV6-5

CDR3aa: AWSHTGFEQF
j_gene: TRBJ2-1
v_gene: TRBV30

CDR3aa: ASSNRDRDGEQY
j_gene: TRBJ2-7
v_gene: TRBV6-5

CDR3aa: ASRQGVKTGYT
j_gene: TRBJ1-2
v_gene: TRBV3-1/TRBV3-2

CDR3aa: ASSLLFNEQF
j_gene: TRBJ2-1
v_gene: TRBV5-6

CDR3aa: ASSLDEAGVDEQY
j_gene: TRBJ2-7
v_gene: TRBV11-3

CDR3aa: ASSVAGGETQY
j_gene: TRBJ2-5
v_gene: TRBV9

CDR3aa: ASSIGTAYQPQH
j_gene: TRBJ1-5
v_gene: TRBV19

CDR3aa: SASRGTYNEQF
j_gene: TRBJ2-1
v_gene: TRBV20-1

CDR3aa: ASSQEPYRGRDNEQF
j_gene: TRBJ2-1
v_gene: TRBV4-1

CDR3aa: ASSVVPSGSAGRAYNEQF
j_gene: TRBJ2-1
v_gene: TRBV9

CDR3aa: ASSLGRQETQY
j_gene: TRBJ2-5
v_gene: TRBV7-9

CDR3aa: ASMSGLAGRRTQY
j_gene: TRBJ2-5
v_gene: TRBV2

CDR3aa: ASSTSGSSSEQY
j_gene: TRBJ2-7
v_gene: TRBV7-3

CDR3aa: ASSQDLGQGFYGYT
j_gene: TRBJ1-2
v_gene: TRBV14